This TCR beta chain originates from a study of T cell responses to AZD1222 COVID-19 vaccine. Of note for this clone: Its antigen is unknown.

The method was immunoSEQ multiplex PCR; TCRdb's version includes in-frame clones alone and lacks a portion of them. The top ten clones hold roughly 1.6% of a sample with 100,000 to 150,000 clones, 89% of them seen once. Broader study findings: The donors showed a predominance of white British ancestry and of females, with possible underestimation of clonal diversity.

Germline loops: CDR1 KGHDR, CDR2 SFDVKD. The V end lost 6 bases, the J end lost 4 bases, and 9 bases lay between the germline ends. The CDR3 contains 13 residues. The sequence derives from an adult in good health. Sequenced material: peripheral blood, taken on day 0 of AZD1222 vaccination. The gene calls are TRBV24-1 and TRBJ1-5; D is uncertain. The CDR3 nucleotides read TGTGCCACCAGTTGGACGGGGAATCAGCCCCAGCATTTT. The encoded protein is CATSWTGNQPQHF.